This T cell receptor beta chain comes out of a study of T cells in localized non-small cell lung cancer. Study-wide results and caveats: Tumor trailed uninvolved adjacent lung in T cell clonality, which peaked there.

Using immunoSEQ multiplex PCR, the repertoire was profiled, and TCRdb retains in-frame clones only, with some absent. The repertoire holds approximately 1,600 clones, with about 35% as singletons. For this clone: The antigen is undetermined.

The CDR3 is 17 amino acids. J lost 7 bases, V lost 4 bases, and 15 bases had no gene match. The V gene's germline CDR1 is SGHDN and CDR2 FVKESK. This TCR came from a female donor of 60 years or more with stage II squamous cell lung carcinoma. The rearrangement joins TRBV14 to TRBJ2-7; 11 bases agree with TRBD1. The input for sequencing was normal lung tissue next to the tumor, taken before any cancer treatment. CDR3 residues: CASSPLPGQGVLVEQYF. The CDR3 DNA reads TGTGCCAGCAGCCCTCTCCCGGGACAGGGGGTCCTAGTAGAGCAGTACTTC. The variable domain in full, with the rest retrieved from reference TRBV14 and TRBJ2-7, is EAGVTQFPSHSVIEKGQTVTLRCDPISGHDNLYWYRRVMGKEIKFLLHFVKESKQDESGMPNNRFLAERTGGTYSTLKVQPAELEDSGVYFCASSPLPGQGVLVEQYFGPGTRLTVT.